Presented here are 20 T cell receptor beta chains from one specimen sequenced in a study of blood T cell repertoires in COVID-19. The data were produced by immunoSEQ multiplex PCR, yet TCRdb's version contains in-frame clones alone and is incomplete. The table has a few hundred thousand clones, roughly 88% seen once. The sequencing sample was made of peripheral blood. Every receptor here comes from a woman in her 70s with acute or convalescent COVID-19.

V and J are TRBV3-1 (or the pseudogene TRBV3-2) and TRBJ1-1, with 8 nucleotides matching TRBD1. Germline CDR1 is LGHDT and CDR2 is YNNKEL (reference sequence). After removal of 3 bases from V and 1 base from J, the junction contained 4 bases not matched to a gene. The length of the CDR3 is 15 residues. The CDR3 region has the DNA TGTGCCAGCAGCCAGTGGGACAGGCAGAACACTGAAGCTTTCTTT. It yields the protein CASSQWDRQNTEAFF.

This chain links TRBV4-1 with TRBJ1-1; the D is unclear. This CDR3 comprises 14 residues. In germline, CDR1 is MGHRA, CDR2 YSYEKL. Trimming removed 6 bases at V and 4 bases at J, with 15 bases between. This chain's CDR3 is CASRRPGSGTEAFF. The CDR3 nucleotides are TGCGCCAGCAGAAGACCCGGGTCTGGCACTGAAGCTTTCTTT.

The CDR3 DNA reads as TGTGCCAGCAGCCAGGGAGGGAACGAGCAGTACTTC. This translates into CASSQGGNEQYF. The chain is built from TRBV3-1 (or the pseudogene TRBV3-2) and TRBJ2-7, with 7 bases that match TRBD2. The CDR3 is 12 residues long. CDR1 and CDR2 from the germline V gene are LGHDT and YNNKEL (reference sequence). The junction had 1 base not matched to a gene; V was cut back by 3 bases and J by 5 bases.

The gene calls are TRBV7-3 and TRBJ2-2, with 8 bases aligning to TRBD2. The CDR3 extends over 16 amino acids. V gave up 5 bases and J gave up 3 bases; unmatched junction bases: 8. The germline V gene has CDR1 SGHTA and CDR2 FQGTGA. DNA for the CDR3: TGTGCCAGCAGCCCACGGGGGGGCGGGTACACCGGGGAGCTGTTTTTT. It specifies CASSPRGGGYTGELFF.

The V and J genes are TRBV2 and TRBJ1-1; D not certain. This CDR3 is 12 amino acids long. V was shortened by 3 bases and J by 8 bases, with 10 bases between the two germline ends. Germline CDR1 and CDR2: SNHLY and FYNNEI. The CDR3 protein is CASSETAGEAFF. DNA of the CDR3: TGTGCCAGCAGTGAGACTGCCGGAGAAGCTTTCTTT. Filled out from reference TRBV2 and TRBJ1-1, the complete variable domain reads EPEVTQTPSHQVTQMGQEVILRCVPISNHLYFYWYRQILGQKVEFLVSFYNNEISEKSEIFDDQFSVERPDGSNFTLKIRSTKLEDSAMYFCASSETAGEAFFGQGTRLTVV.

V gene TRBV5-1 combines with J gene TRBJ1-6; tentative D call: TRBD1 (5 bases). CDR1 and CDR2 (germline): SGHRS, YFSETQ. This CDR3 region has 15 residues. Between the trimmed V and J ends, which lost 4 bases and 3 bases, there was a span of 11 bases. This chain's CDR3 is CASSEEGYYNSPLHF. Here the CDR3 DNA reads TGCGCCAGCAGCGAGGAGGGGTACTATAATTCACCCCTCCACTTT.

The CDR3 is CATSDRGGGTTDTQYF. CDR3 sequence (DNA): TGTGCCACCAGTGATCGTGGCGGGGGGACCACAGATACGCAGTATTTT. The chain is built from TRBV24-1 and TRBJ2-3; 8 bases align to TRBD2. Germline loops: CDR1 KGHDR, CDR2 SFDVKD. J lost 2 bases, V lost 3 bases, and 6 bases had no gene match. This CDR3 is 16 amino acids long.

The rearrangement joins TRBV19 to TRBJ1-1, with 7 bases matching TRBD1. J was trimmed by 11 bases and V by 3 bases; bases with no gene match: 6. This CDR3 region has 12 residues. The germline CDR1 and CDR2 sequences are LNHDA and SQIVND (reference sequence). This chain's CDR3 is CASSIQGVQAFF. CDR3 sequence (DNA): TGTGCCAGTAGTATTCAGGGGGTACAGGCTTTCTTT.

This rearrangement joins TRBV2 to TRBJ2-3; D perhaps matches TRBD2 (6 bases). V shed 7 bases and J shed 6 bases, with 14 bases lying between them. This CDR3 is 13 amino acids long. The V gene's germline CDR1 is SNHLY and CDR2 FYNNEI. Written as DNA, the CDR3 is TGTGCCAGCAATAACCGACGGGGGGATACGCAGTATTTT. Translation: CASNNRRGDTQYF.

The V and J genes are TRBV12-3 or TRBV12-4 and TRBJ1-1; 7 bases are shared with TRBD1. The V and J ends lost 8 bases and 3 bases, in that order; junction bases with no gene match: 6. The CDR3 sequence is 13 residues long. In DNA form, the CDR3 reads TGTGCCAGCGGAGAACAGGGGCACACTGAAGCTTTCTTT. Translation: CASGEQGHTEAFF.

The chain is built from TRBV7-9 and TRBJ2-7; D gene unclear. The V gene's germline CDR1 is SEHNR and CDR2 FQNEAQ (reference sequence). Trimming took off 5 bases at V and 6 bases at J, with 17 bases between the two ends. This CDR3 spans 14 amino acids. The CDR3 DNA sequence: TGTGCCAGCAGCCCTGACACATATCAGGCCGAGCAGTACTTC. This encodes CASSPDTYQAEQYF.

The J gene is TRBJ2-3, the V gene TRBV13; 11 nucleotides agree with TRBD2. CDR3 length equals 19 residues. V shed 7 bases, J shed 2 bases, and the junction held 17 bases outside the gene matches. Germline CDR1 is PRHDT and CDR2 is FYEKMQ (reference sequence). The CDR3 region has the DNA TGTGCCAGCACCAAACGCCTAGCGGGGGGCCCCCCGGCCACAGATACGCAGTATTTT. Its translation is CASTKRLAGGPPATDTQYF.

This chain uses TRBV4-1 with TRBJ2-4; perhaps TRBD1 as D (6 bases). The CDR3 has 14 residues. The germline V gene encodes CDR1 MGHRA and CDR2 YSYEKL. Trimming shortened V by 2 bases and J by 4 bases, and 9 bases separated the two germline ends. Here the CDR3 reads CASSQPTGKNIQYF. CDR3 in DNA: TGCGCCAGCAGCCAACCTACAGGGAAAAACATTCAGTACTTC.

This sequence joins TRBV5-1 and TRBJ2-7; D may be TRBD2 (5 bases). The CDR3 length is 14 residues. Trimming pared 1 base from V and 6 bases from J, leaving 14 bases between. Germline CDR1 is SGHRS and CDR2 is YFSETQ. DNA for the CDR3: TGCGCCAGCAGCTTGTCAGCCAGCCGGGGCGAGCAGTACTTC. The encoded protein is CASSLSASRGEQYF.

This clone has a handful of counts. J is TRBJ2-3 and V is TRBV6-6; D is perhaps TRBD1 (6 bases). Germline CDR1 reads MNHNY; CDR2 reads SVGAGI (reference sequence). Trimming took 6 bases from V and 4 from J, leaving 11 bases between them. The CDR3 is made up of 13 amino acids. The DNA of the CDR3 is TGTGCCAGCAGGATACAGGGATCAGATACGCAGTATTTT. Protein product: CASRIQGSDTQYF.

This chain joins TRBV3-1 (or the pseudogene TRBV3-2) and TRBJ2-2; tentative D call: TRBD1 (6 bases). CDR1 is LGHDT, CDR2 YNNKEL, per germline (reference sequence). The CDR3 is 16 residues long. Trimming removed 2 bases from V and 8 bases from J, with 18 bases in between. Here the CDR3 reads CASSQTQGTRGGELFF. DNA for the CDR3: TGTGCCAGCAGCCAAACCCAGGGGACCCGTGGGGGGGAGCTGTTTTTT.

The chain carries TRBV3-1 (or the pseudogene TRBV3-2) and TRBJ2-1, with D maybe TRBD2 (5 bases). This CDR3 comprises 14 residues. Germline lookup yields CDR1 LGHDT and CDR2 YNNKEL (reference sequence). Trimming cost V 4 bases and J 6 bases, with 13 bases left between them. Here the CDR3 reads CASSPRDYRNEQFF. The DNA for the CDR3 is TGTGCCAGCAGCCCCAGAGACTATCGCAATGAGCAGTTCTTC.

There are a few counts of this clone. The CDR3 DNA reads as TGTGCCAGCAGACACTACCGGCGGGATAATTCACCCCTCCACTTT. Protein product: CASRHYRRDNSPLHF. The V and J genes are TRBV6-6 and TRBJ1-6; D gene unclear. The CDR3 has 15 residues. The ends were cut back, 6 bases at V and 5 bases at J, with 14 bases in the middle. CDR1 is MNHNY and CDR2 is SVGAGI in the germline V gene (reference sequence).

This clone turned up a few times. The chain joins TRBV2 to TRBJ1-2, with D perhaps TRBD1 (6 bases). The ends were cut back, 6 bases at V and 2 bases at J, with 13 bases in the middle. Germline V gene data show CDR1 as SNHLY and CDR2 as FYNNEI. The CDR3 runs to 14 residues. This CDR3 is CASSGTGTNYGYTF. The CDR3 region has the DNA TGTGCCAGCAGCGGGACCGGGACAAACTATGGCTACACCTTC.

The chain employs TRBV2 and TRBJ1-1; weak D call: TRBD1 (5 bases). Germline V gives CDR1 SNHLY, CDR2 FYNNEI. Trimming pared 7 bases from V and 0 bases from J, leaving 12 bases between. This CDR3 has 14 amino acids. The CDR3 here is CASTKGILNTEAFF. The CDR3 region has the DNA TGTGCCAGCACCAAGGGGATCCTGAACACTGAAGCTTTCTTT.